One TCR beta chain is described in this entry. Clones were read by immunoSEQ multiplex PCR, and TCRdb kept only the in-frame ones, dropping some. The sample has roughly 30,000 clones, roughly 87% seen once. The sample comes from a study of control samples from healthy donors and cancer patients. Between the trimmed V and J ends, which lost 1 base and 1 base, there was a span of 9 bases. CDR3 length equals 15 residues. The germline CDR1 and CDR2 sequences are SGHNT and YYREEE (reference sequence). Sequences were obtained from formalin-fixed, paraffin-embedded tissue. This sequence joins TRBV5-4 and TRBJ1-3; D is possibly TRBD1 (5 bases). This TCR derives from a female donor with melanoma. The CDR3 DNA follows: TGTGCCAGCAGCTTGAATGGGGGATCTGGAAACACCATATATTTT. Amino acids: CASSLNGGSGNTIYF.